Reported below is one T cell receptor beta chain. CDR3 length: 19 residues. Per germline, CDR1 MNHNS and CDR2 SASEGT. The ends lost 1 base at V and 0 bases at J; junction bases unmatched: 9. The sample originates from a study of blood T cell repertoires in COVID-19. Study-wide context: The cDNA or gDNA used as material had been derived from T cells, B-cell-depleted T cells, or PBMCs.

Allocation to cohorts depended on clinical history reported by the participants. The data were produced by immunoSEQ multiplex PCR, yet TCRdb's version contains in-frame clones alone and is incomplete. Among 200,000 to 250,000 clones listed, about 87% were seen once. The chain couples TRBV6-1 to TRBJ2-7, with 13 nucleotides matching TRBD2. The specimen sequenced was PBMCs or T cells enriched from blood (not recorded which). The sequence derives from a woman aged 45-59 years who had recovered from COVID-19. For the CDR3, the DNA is TGTGCCAGCAGTGAAGTCGGGGGGACTAGCGGGGCGAGCTCCTACGAGCAGTACTTC. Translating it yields CASSEVGGTSGASSYEQYF.